This TCR beta chain was captured in a study of blood T cell repertoires in COVID-19. Study overall: Collection of acute and convalescent COVID-19 samples took place in the United States, Italy and Spain.

The CDR3 covers 14 residues. Germline V gives CDR1 ENHRY, CDR2 SYGVKD. On this clone itself: An end of the junction does not agree with germline; a read error may underlie this.

In the original analysis: By means of reference gene primer amplification, nucleated cell counts were estimated. Generated by immunoSEQ multiplex PCR, the TCRdb table keeps only in-frame clones and is missing some. From that table come the V and J calls and clone size; the DNA was used to work out D and trimming. The sample consists of about 170,000 clones, around 81% of them appearing once. Sequencing was performed on peripheral blood. This clonotype was obtained from a woman of 80 years or more with COVID-19, enrolled during active disease. V gene TRBV10-3 combines with J gene TRBJ1-2; the match to TRBD1 covers 8 bases. The DNA for the CDR3 is TGTGCCAGCAGTGAGGACAGGGACAACTATGGCTACACCTTC. It yields the protein CASSEDRDNYGYTF.